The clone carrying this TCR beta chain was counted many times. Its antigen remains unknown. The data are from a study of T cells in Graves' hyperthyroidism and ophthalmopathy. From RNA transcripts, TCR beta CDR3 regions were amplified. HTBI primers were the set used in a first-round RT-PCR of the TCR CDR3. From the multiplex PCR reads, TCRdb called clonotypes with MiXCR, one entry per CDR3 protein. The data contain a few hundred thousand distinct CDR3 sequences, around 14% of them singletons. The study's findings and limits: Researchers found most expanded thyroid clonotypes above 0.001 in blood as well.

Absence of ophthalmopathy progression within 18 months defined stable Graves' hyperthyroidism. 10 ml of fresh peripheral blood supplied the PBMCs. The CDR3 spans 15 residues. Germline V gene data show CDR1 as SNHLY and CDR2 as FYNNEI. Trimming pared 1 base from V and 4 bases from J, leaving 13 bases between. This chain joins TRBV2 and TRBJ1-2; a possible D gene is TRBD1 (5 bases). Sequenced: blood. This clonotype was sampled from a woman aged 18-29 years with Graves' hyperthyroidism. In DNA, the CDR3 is TGTGCCAGCAGTGAAGGACAGCCGAACAGCTATGGCTACACCTTC. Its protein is CASSEGQPNSYGYTF.